These T cell receptor beta chains were read from a single sample in a study of blood T cell repertoires in COVID-19. Only in-frame clones appear in the TCRdb table, and some are missing; sequencing was by immunoSEQ multiplex PCR. The sample comprises about 170,000 clones, roughly 90% of which are singletons, and around 1.2% rests with the top ten. Specimen: PBMCs or T cells enriched from blood (not recorded which). The receptor source for this set is a human donor with acute COVID-19. The donor label of this sample is uncertain. Each CDR3 is given with its conserved first and last residue. A D gene is named only where the DNA matches it firmly. The size of a clone is reported for some rows only, either as once, few or many, or as a class for expanded clones.

V gene: TRBV5-1; J gene: TRBJ2-1; clone size: .; D gene: TRBD1; CDR3 length: 15; CDR3 DNA: TGCGCCAGCAGCAAGCCGGGACAGGGTGACAATGAGCAGTTCTTC; CDR3 protein: CASSKPGQGDNEQFF
V gene: TRBV12-5; J gene: TRBJ2-7; clone size: .; D gene: TRBD2; CDR3 length: 16; CDR3 DNA: TGTGCTAGTGGTCCTCCCTTAGCGGGGGGGTCCTACGAGCAGTACTTC; CDR3 protein: CASGPPLAGGSYEQYF
V gene: TRBV7-9; J gene: TRBJ1-1; clone size: .; D gene: .; CDR3 length: 14; CDR3 DNA: TGTGCCAGCAGCTTAGTATCCGGGGAAATGGAAGCTTTCTTT; CDR3 protein: CASSLVSGEMEAFF
V gene: TRBV30; J gene: TRBJ1-1; clone size: .; D gene: .; CDR3 length: 13; CDR3 DNA: TGTGCCTGGAGCCGACAGGTAAACACTGAAGCTTTCTTT; CDR3 protein: CAWSRQVNTEAFF
V gene: TRBV6-5; J gene: TRBJ2-2; clone size: .; D gene: .; CDR3 length: 14; CDR3 DNA: TGTGCCAGCAGTTATCGGGGGAATGCCGGGGAGCTGTTTTTT; CDR3 protein: CASSYRGNAGELFF
V gene: TRBV11-2; J gene: TRBJ1-1; clone size: .; D gene: .; CDR3 length: 14; CDR3 DNA: TGTGCCAGCAGCTCAATTCAAGAGATACCTGAAGCTTTCTTT; CDR3 protein: CASSSIQEIPEAFF
V gene: TRBV21-1; J gene: TRBJ1-3; clone size: .; D gene: .; CDR3 length: 13; CDR3 DNA: TGTGCCAGCAGCAAAGACAGGGGAAACACCATATATTTT; CDR3 protein: CASSKDRGNTIYF
V gene: TRBV5-1; J gene: TRBJ1-2; clone size: .; D gene: .; CDR3 length: 13; CDR3 DNA: TGCGCCAGCAGCTTGTCGGGGTTCAGCGGCTACACCTTC; CDR3 protein: CASSLSGFSGYTF
V gene: TRBV10-3; J gene: TRBJ1-1; clone size: .; D gene: TRBD1; CDR3 length: 14; CDR3 DNA: TGTGCCATCAGTCCGGGACAGGGGTTTCGTGAAGCTTTCTTT; CDR3 protein: CAISPGQGFREAFF
V gene: TRBV14; J gene: TRBJ1-4; clone size: .; D gene: TRBD1; CDR3 length: 15; CDR3 DNA: TGTGCCAGCAGCCGTCCCGGGACAGGGACCGAAAAACTGTTTTTT; CDR3 protein: CASSRPGTGTEKLFF
V gene: TRBV4-1; J gene: TRBJ2-1; clone size: .; D gene: TRBD1; CDR3 length: 14; CDR3 DNA: TGCGCCAGCAGCCAGAGGACAGGGGGCCGGGAGCAGTTCTTC; CDR3 protein: CASSQRTGGREQFF
V gene: TRBV11-2; J gene: TRBJ2-7; clone size: .; D gene: .; CDR3 length: 14; CDR3 DNA: TGTGCCAGCAGCGAACTAGTACGGATCCACGAGCAGTACTTC; CDR3 protein: CASSELVRIHEQYF
V gene: TRBV2; J gene: TRBJ1-5; clone size: .; D gene: TRBD1; CDR3 length: 19; CDR3 DNA: TGTGCCAGCCTAGACCCCCGCTCAACGGGACAGAGTCCTAATCAGCCCCAGCATTTT; CDR3 protein: CASLDPRSTGQSPNQPQHF
V gene: TRBV18; J gene: TRBJ2-1; clone size: .; D gene: .; CDR3 length: 14; CDR3 DNA: TGTGCCAGCTCACCAGCGGTCTCCTACAATGAGCAGTTCTTC; CDR3 protein: CASSPAVSYNEQFF
V gene: TRBV6-6; J gene: TRBJ1-5; clone size: .; D gene: .; CDR3 length: 12; CDR3 DNA: TGTGCCAGCAGTCCCCTACCTCAGCCCCAGCATTTT; CDR3 protein: CASSPLPQPQHF
V gene: TRBV18; J gene: TRBJ1-2; clone size: .; D gene: TRBD1; CDR3 length: 14; CDR3 DNA: TGTGCCAGCTCTCCGACAGGGGGCGTCTATGGCTACACCTTC; CDR3 protein: CASSPTGGVYGYTF
V gene: TRBV3-1/TRBV3-2; J gene: TRBJ2-5; clone size: .; D gene: .; CDR3 length: 17; CDR3 DNA: TGTGCCAGCAGCCAAGTGGTTATTGGGGGGGGCCTAGAGACCCAGTACTTC; CDR3 protein: CASSQVVIGGGLETQYF
V gene: TRBV6-2/TRBV6-3; J gene: TRBJ2-7; clone size: once; D gene: .; CDR3 length: 13; CDR3 DNA: TGTGCCAGCAGTTACATGCTCGCGGGCGAGCAGTACTTC; CDR3 protein: CASSYMLAGEQYF
V gene: TRBV5-4; J gene: TRBJ1-1; clone size: .; D gene: .; CDR3 length: 16; CDR3 DNA: TGTGCCAGCAGCTTGGCCGATGGGGGAGGGAGGACTGAAGCTTTCTTT; CDR3 protein: CASSLADGGGRTEAFF
V gene: TRBV6-5; J gene: TRBJ2-7; clone size: .; D gene: TRBD2; CDR3 length: 15; CDR3 DNA: TGTGCCAGCCGGGGACTAGCGGGGGCCCTTTACGAGCAGTACTTC; CDR3 protein: CASRGLAGALYEQYF
V gene: TRBV5-1; J gene: TRBJ1-3; clone size: .; D gene: .; CDR3 length: 15; CDR3 DNA: TGCGCCAGCATGGGGGGAATGGGCTCTGGAAACACCATATATTTT; CDR3 protein: CASMGGMGSGNTIYF
V gene: TRBV7-3; J gene: TRBJ2-1; clone size: .; D gene: TRBD2; CDR3 length: 16; CDR3 DNA: TGTGCCAGCAGCTTAAATGCAGGACTAGCGGCGAATGAGCAGTTCTTC; CDR3 protein: CASSLNAGLAANEQFF
V gene: TRBV12-5; J gene: TRBJ2-2; clone size: .; D gene: .; CDR3 length: 14; CDR3 DNA: TGTGCTAGTGGTTTGAAACCGGGGACCGGGGAGCTGTTTTTT; CDR3 protein: CASGLKPGTGELFF
V gene: TRBV5-6; J gene: TRBJ1-1; clone size: once; D gene: .; CDR3 length: 15; CDR3 DNA: TGTGCCAGCAGCTTCGGTTACCCCATGAACACTGAAGCTTTCTTT; CDR3 protein: CASSFGYPMNTEAFF